This entry lists 9 T cell receptor beta chains sequenced from one sample in a study of PD-L1 blockade in urothelial cancer (TCRdb year 2017). According to the study, the label for this sample's time point signals: pretreatment peripheral blood. Receptors were amplified or captured by the immunoSEQ multiplex PCR assay. Drawn from immuneACCESS, this table holds only the in-frame rearrangements with V and J called that TCRdb kept. Clones are partly lost; checked studies trace under half to an unresolved V gene and leave the rest unexplained. For this sample there are tens of thousands of clones; 84% appear just once. The ten largest clones represent around 1.9% of the sample. The specimen comprised PBMCs, sampled around atezolizumab (anti-PD-L1) treatment. The source is a man between 60 and 75 years old with urothelial cancer.

The V and J genes are TRBV6-5 and TRBJ1-1, with D unclear. Germline values: CDR1 MNHEY, CDR2 SVGAGI. Trimming stripped 2 bases from V and 4 bases from J, with 14 bases between. The CDR3 has 15 amino acids. The CDR3 DNA reads as TGTGCCAGCAGTTACGATGGGGTAGGGAGCACTGAAGCTTTCTTT. Translating it yields CASSYDGVGSTEAFF.

The CDR3 region has the DNA TGCGCCAGCTGTAGTTCGCGGGAAGGGGAGCTGTTTTTT. Encoded protein: CASCSSREGELFF. V and J are TRBV10-2 and TRBJ2-2; D may be TRBD2 (6 bases). The CDR3 sequence is 13 residues long. CDR1 is WSHSY and CDR2 is SAAADI in the germline V gene. Deletions cut 8 bases from V and 8 bases from J, with 15 bases between.

The rearrangement links TRBV19 to TRBJ2-2, with a possible D match to TRBD1 (6 bases). CDR1 LNHDA and CDR2 SQIVND come from the germline V gene (reference sequence). This CDR3 is 16 amino acids long. V lost 3 bases to trimming and J lost 0 bases, with 11 bases between them. The CDR3 DNA sequence: TGTGCCAGTAGTATCGTTGGGGGCACGAACACCGGGGAGCTGTTTTTT. Translating it yields CASSIVGGTNTGELFF.

The rearrangement uses TRBV19 and TRBJ2-7, with 7 bases aligning to TRBD1. Unmatched junction bases numbered 13, after V lost 5 bases and J lost 6 bases. The length of the CDR3 is 15 residues. The germline V gene encodes CDR1 LNHDA and CDR2 SQIVND (reference sequence). CDR3 sequence reads: CASSGATGYEGEQYF. Written as DNA, the CDR3 is TGTGCCAGTAGTGGAGCGACAGGGTACGAGGGCGAGCAGTACTTC.

The J gene is TRBJ1-4, the V gene TRBV5-4, with unresolved D. This CDR3 has 14 amino acids. The germline CDR1 and CDR2 sequences are SGHNT and YYREEE (reference sequence). Trimming removed 0 bases from V and 8 bases from J, with 11 bases in between. The CDR3 DNA is TGTGCCAGCAGCTTGGGAGCGGACGGGGAAAAACTGTTTTTT. This sequence encodes CASSLGADGEKLFF.

J is TRBJ2-1 and V is TRBV6-5; possible D gene TRBD2, 5 bases. The germline gives CDR1 MNHEY, CDR2 SVGAGI. The CDR3 runs 15 residues. The V gene lost 4 bases and the J gene lost 9 bases, with 19 bases spanning the gap. CDR3 DNA sequence: TGTGCCAGCAGTTCGCCCGGGAAAATGGGTCGTGAGCAGTTCTTC. This gives the protein CASSSPGKMGREQFF.

The chain has TRBV7-2 and TRBJ1-1, with TRBD1 matching 7 bases. J gave up 5 bases and V 5 bases, and 11 bases lay outside the gene matches. The CDR3 is 15 residues long. CDR1 is SGHTA, CDR2 FQGNSA, per germline. CDR3 region: CASSVSFARGTEAFF. CDR3 bases: TGTGCCAGCAGCGTCTCATTCGCCAGGGGGACTGAAGCTTTCTTT.

The chain recombines TRBV5-1 with TRBJ2-3; TRBD1 matches at 7 bases. The CDR3 extends over 15 amino acids. CDR1 SGHRS and CDR2 YFSETQ come from the germline V gene. V dropped 4 bases and J dropped 0; count of bases not matched to a gene: 5. DNA of the CDR3: TGCGCCAGCAGCCTGACAGGGCCTAGCACAGATACGCAGTATTTT. Protein sequence: CASSLTGPSTDTQYF.

The CDR3 reads CASRTGVARNTIYF. The CDR3 DNA sequence: TGTGCCAGTAGGACAGGGGTGGCACGAAACACCATATATTTT. The genes are TRBV19 and TRBJ1-3, with TRBD1 matching over 8 bases. Germline V gene lookup returns CDR1 LNHDA and CDR2 SQIVND (reference sequence). The CDR3 runs to 14 residues. J gave up 5 bases and V 6 bases, and 6 bases lay outside the gene matches.